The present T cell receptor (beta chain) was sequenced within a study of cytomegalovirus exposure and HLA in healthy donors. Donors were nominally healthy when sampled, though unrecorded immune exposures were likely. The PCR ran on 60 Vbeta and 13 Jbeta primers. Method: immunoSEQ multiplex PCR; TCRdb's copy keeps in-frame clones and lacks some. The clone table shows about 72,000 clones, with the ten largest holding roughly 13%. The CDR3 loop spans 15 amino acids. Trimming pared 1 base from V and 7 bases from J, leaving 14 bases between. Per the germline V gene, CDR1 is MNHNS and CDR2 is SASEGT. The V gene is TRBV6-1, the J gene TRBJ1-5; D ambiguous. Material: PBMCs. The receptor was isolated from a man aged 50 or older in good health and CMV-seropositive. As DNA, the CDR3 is TGTGCCAGCAGTGAAGGAGTTGGAGGGAACCAGCCCCAGCATTTT. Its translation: CASSEGVGGNQPQHF.